The 19 T cell receptor beta chains given below trace back to one sample, sequenced in a study of cytotoxic CD8 clonotypes in ibrutinib-treated CLL (dated by TCRdb to 2020 to 2023). Library preparation used the immunoSEQ multiplex PCR assay. TCRdb obtained this table from immuneACCESS and retained in-frame rearrangements with V and J assigned. These tables miss some clones; where compared with another copy, unresolved V genes account for less than half of the shortfall, and the remainder is unexplained. The table for this sample lists around 310,000 clones; around four fifths of them were counted only once. 5% to 7% of the sample comes from the top ten. Sequences were derived from PBMCs, sampled before ibrutinib treatment. The receptors originated from a human donor with chronic lymphocytic leukemia.

The rearrangement uses TRBV4-2 and TRBJ2-2, with unresolved D. CDR3 length: 13 amino acids. The V end lost 3 bases, the J end lost 9 bases, and 11 bases lay between the germline ends. Germline values: CDR1 LGHNA, CDR2 YNFKEQ. The CDR3 region is CASSQVPFRELFF. CDR3 coding DNA: TGTGCCAGCAGCCAGGTTCCGTTCCGGGAGCTGTTTTTT.

This rearrangement joins TRBV7-3 to TRBJ2-1; D is perhaps TRBD1 (5 bases). V lost 3 bases and J lost 6, with 6 bases in between. Germline CDR1 is SGHTA and CDR2 is FQGTGA. This CDR3 has 12 amino acids. The CDR3 is CASSFDSNEQFF. The DNA for the CDR3 is TGTGCCAGCAGCTTCGACAGCAATGAGCAGTTCTTC.

The chain recombines TRBV19 with TRBJ2-3; D gene ambiguous. CDR1 and CDR2 (germline): LNHDA, SQIVND (reference sequence). The CDR3 is 13 amino acids. Trimming cost V 3 bases and J 6 bases, with 10 bases left between them. The CDR3 nucleotides read TGTGCCAGTAGTATCGGAGATTGGGATACGCAGTATTTT. It translates to CASSIGDWDTQYF.

The gene calls are TRBV9 and TRBJ2-5; D perhaps matches TRBD1 (5 bases). Per the germline V gene, CDR1 is SGDLS and CDR2 is YYNGEE. Trimming removed 0 bases at V and 4 bases at J, with 16 bases between. CDR3 size: 16 residues. The CDR3 coding sequence is TGTGCCAGCAGCGTAGCTGGCCAGGGAAGGCGAGAGACCCAGTACTTC. Protein sequence: CASSVAGQGRRETQYF.

This rearrangement joins TRBV7-6 to TRBJ2-7; possibly TRBD1 or TRBD2 for D (6 bases each). There are 14 residues in the CDR3. V shed 5 bases and J shed 2 bases, with 13 bases lying between them. Germline CDR1 and CDR2: SGHVS and FNYEAQ. In DNA, the CDR3 is TGTGCCAGCAGCCCCCAGGGGACTGCCTACGAGCAGTACTTC. It specifies CASSPQGTAYEQYF.

This clone turned up a few times. The chain recombines TRBV9 with TRBJ2-1, with D perhaps matching TRBD2 (6 bases). The ends were cut back, 0 bases at V and 1 base at J, with 14 bases in the middle. Germline V gene data show CDR1 as SGDLS and CDR2 as YYNGEE. The CDR3 is made up of 17 amino acids. CDR3 sequence: CASSVGVRGLSYNEQFF. In DNA form, the CDR3 reads TGTGCCAGCAGCGTAGGGGTGAGGGGACTTTCCTACAATGAGCAGTTCTTC.

The DNA of the CDR3 is TGTGCCAGCAGCTGGAAGGAGTCAGCGGGAGAGCACTACGAGCAGTACTTC. It is translated as CASSWKESAGEHYEQYF. This chain uses TRBV7-9 with TRBJ2-7; 8 bases are a match to TRBD2. The CDR3 has 17 amino acids. CDR1 and CDR2 from the germline V gene are SEHNR and FQNEAQ (reference sequence). J was trimmed by 3 bases and V by 4 bases; bases with no gene match: 14.

Written as DNA, the CDR3 is TGTGCCTGGAGTCGCGGACAGCTGAGATCCTACGAGCAGTACTTC. Its translation: CAWSRGQLRSYEQYF. This chain connects TRBV30 to TRBJ2-7, with D possibly TRBD1 on 6 matching bases. Germline values: CDR1 GTSNPN, CDR2 SVGIG (reference sequence). CDR3 length: 15 amino acids. Trimming took off 2 bases at V and 1 base at J, with 15 bases between the two ends.

V gene TRBV29-1 combines with J gene TRBJ2-1; maybe TRBD2 (6 bases). Between the trimmed V and J ends, which lost 8 bases and 6 bases, there was a span of 23 bases. The CDR3 sequence is 15 residues long. CDR1 is SQVTM and CDR2 is ANQGSEA in the germline V gene. The DNA for the CDR3 is TGCAGCCCGCATAGGACGGGAGAATCCCCCAATGAGCAGTTCTTC. Translation: CSPHRTGESPNEQFF.

This chain uses TRBV14 with TRBJ2-3; D may correspond to TRBD1 or TRBD2 (5 bases each). This CDR3 region has 14 residues. The V end lost 4 bases, the J end lost 2 bases, and 10 bases lay between the germline ends. Germline V CDR1 and CDR2: SGHDN, FVKESK. CDR3 sequence reads: CASSRHGTTDTQYF. The DNA for the CDR3 is TGTGCCAGCAGCCGACATGGGACCACAGATACGCAGTATTTT.

The V gene is TRBV27, the J gene TRBJ2-1, with 13 bases identical to TRBD2. Germline V gene lookup returns CDR1 MNHEY and CDR2 SMNVEV (reference sequence). The CDR3 spans 17 residues. V shed 5 bases and J 6 bases; nucleotides not matched to a gene: 10. CDR3 sequence: CASSLWTSGRSANEQFF. CDR3 nucleotides: TGTGCCAGCAGTCTCTGGACTAGCGGGAGATCGGCCAATGAGCAGTTCTTC.

This sequence joins TRBV7-2 and TRBJ2-7; 9 nucleotides match TRBD2. Germline CDR1 reads SGHTA; CDR2 reads FQGNSA. The CDR3 totals 15 residues. J was trimmed by 1 base and V by 5 bases; bases with no gene match: 6. The CDR3 loop reads CASSASSGTSYEQYF. CDR3 sequence (DNA): TGTGCCAGCAGCGCCTCTAGCGGGACTTCCTACGAGCAGTACTTC.

The chain is built from TRBV30 and TRBJ1-3, with a weak D call TRBD1 (5 bases). V was trimmed by 3 bases and J by 2 bases, leaving 11 bases between them. The V gene's germline CDR1 is GTSNPN and CDR2 SVGIG (reference sequence). This CDR3 is 14 amino acids long. The CDR3 region has the DNA TGTGCCTGGAGCCAGGGAGTACCTGGAAACACCATATATTTT. The encoded protein is CAWSQGVPGNTIYF.

The chain links TRBV5-1 to TRBJ2-7; 9 bases map to TRBD1. CDR1 is SGHRS, CDR2 YFSETQ, per germline. This CDR3 has 15 residues. V gave up 0 bases and J gave up 5 bases; unmatched junction bases: 6. CDR3 protein: CASSLEWTGVDEQYF. In DNA form, the CDR3 reads TGCGCCAGCAGCTTGGAGTGGACAGGGGTGGACGAGCAGTACTTC. Drawing the rest from reference TRBV5-1 and TRBJ2-7, the complete variable domain is KAGVTQTPRYLIKTRGQQVTLSCSPISGHRSVSWYQQTPGQGLQFLFEYFSETQRNKGNFPGRFSGRQFSNSRSEMNVSTLELGDSALYLCASSLEWTGVDEQYFGPGTRLTVT.

V is TRBV5-1 and J is TRBJ2-3; D gene uncertain. The ends were cut back, 4 bases at V and 4 bases at J, with 10 bases in the middle. This CDR3 has 13 residues. Germline V gene data show CDR1 as SGHRS and CDR2 as YFSETQ. The DNA for the CDR3 is TGCGCCAGCAGCAATGTAAACTCAGATACGCAGTATTTT. Protein: CASSNVNSDTQYF.

The J gene is TRBJ1-5, the V gene TRBV6-1, with unresolved D. There are 12 residues in the CDR3. V lost 6 bases and J lost 4, with 7 bases in between. In germline, CDR1 is MNHNS, CDR2 SASEGT. CDR3 sequence (DNA): TGTGCCAGCAGCGAAATAAATCAGCCCCAGCATTTT. Its protein product is CASSEINQPQHF.

J is TRBJ2-1 and V is TRBV5-5; D gene unclear. Germline V gene data show CDR1 as SGHKS and CDR2 as YYEKEE (reference sequence). CDR3 length equals 13 residues. Trimming left V 2 bases short and J 5 bases short, with 8 bases between. The CDR3 protein is CASSFQPDNEQFF. DNA for the CDR3: TGTGCCAGCAGCTTTCAGCCAGACAATGAGCAGTTCTTC.

The chain has TRBV27 and TRBJ2-5, with D possibly TRBD1 on 5 matching bases. The CDR3 has 16 amino acids. The ends were cut back, 4 bases at V and 3 bases at J, with 18 bases in the middle. CDR1 and CDR2 (germline): MNHEY, SMNVEV (reference sequence). CDR3 region: CASSSLGTGEKETQYF. DNA of the CDR3: TGTGCCAGCAGTTCTCTCGGAACAGGCGAGAAAGAGACCCAGTACTTC.

This chain uses TRBV7-2 with TRBJ2-7; D possibly corresponds to TRBD2 (6 bases). V lost 4 bases and J lost 2, with 15 bases in between. The length of the CDR3 is 15 residues. Germline CDR1 SGHTA, CDR2 FQGNSA. Here the CDR3 reads CASSSFGTSTYEQYF. The CDR3 DNA is TGTGCCAGCAGCTCGTTTGGGACTTCCACCTACGAGCAGTACTTC.